This T cell receptor (beta chain) appears in the sequencing data of a study of post-analysis software for immune sequencing data. Study overall: The study covered relapsing-remitting, secondary progressive and progressive-relapsing courses of multiple sclerosis.

Trimming removed 0 bases at V and 11 bases at J, with 19 bases between. This CDR3 is 14 amino acids long. In germline, CDR1 is DFQATT, CDR2 SNEGSKA (reference sequence). The TCR beta cDNA libraries carried unique molecular identifiers. TCRdb reprocessed the PCR reads via MiXCR and lists one record per CDR3 protein. The sample lists some 370,000 distinct CDR3 sequences, approximately 33% occurring once. Overall study findings and caveats: The five TRBV segments detected at higher frequency in patients than in controls included TRBV5-6, TRBV5-1 and TRBV20-1.

As concerns this clonotype: Its antigen is not identified.

Sequencing was done on a sample of blood. This chain connects TRBV20-1 to TRBJ2-5; weak D call: TRBD1 (8 bases). The clonotype was recovered from a girl aged 5 to 17 with multiple sclerosis. This CDR3 reads CSARDQQGAGEQYF. As DNA, the CDR3 is TGCAGTGCTAGAGATCAGCAGGGGGCGGGGGAGCAGTACTTC.